Below are 28 T cell receptor beta chains sequenced from a single sample in a study of cytomegalovirus exposure and HLA in healthy donors. It was with 60 Vbeta and 13 Jbeta primers that the PCR ran. Measured with immunoSEQ multiplex PCR; TCRdb has only the in-frame clones, and not every one. The sample yields 150,000 to 200,000 clones, approximately 79% seen once. Input material: PBMCs. These receptors were collected from a woman aged 30 to 39 in good health and CMV-seropositive.

The V and J genes are TRBV23-1 and TRBJ1-1, with D possibly TRBD1 on 6 matching bases. TRBV23-1 is an open reading frame whose function is uncertain. V lost 3 bases and J lost 8, with 16 bases in between. The CDR3 spans 14 residues. The CDR3 here is CASSHSGQPTEAFF. The CDR3 nucleotides read TGCGCCAGCAGTCATTCCGGACAGCCCACAGAAGCTTTCTTT.

The chain uses TRBV11-3 and TRBJ2-7; 10 bases agree with TRBD2. The CDR3 has 14 residues. Trimming removed 1 base from V and 12 bases from J; junction bases left unmatched: 9. Germline V CDR1 and CDR2: SGHNT, YENEEA. CDR3 amino acids: CASSLGFLAGERYF. The CDR3 DNA sequence: TGTGCCAGCAGCTTAGGATTCCTAGCGGGAGAACGGTACTTC.

V and J are TRBV4-3 and TRBJ1-2; the D is unclear. Germline V gene sequence: CDR1 LGHNA, CDR2 YSLEER. The CDR3 has 14 amino acids. V dropped 0 bases and J dropped 8 bases, with 13 bases sitting between them. CDR3 sequence: CASSQDRTLGGYTF. CDR3 coding DNA: TGCGCCAGCAGCCAAGACCGGACTCTGGGAGGCTACACCTTC.

The chain combines TRBV23-1 with TRBJ2-7; 12 nucleotides agree with TRBD2. TRBV23-1 has ORF status, its function being uncertain. This CDR3 is built from 16 residues. V lost 10 bases to trimming and J lost 2 bases; unmatched junction nucleotides: 12. The CDR3 is CATQTSGSLRAYEQYF. The CDR3 DNA is TGCGCCACCCAGACTAGCGGGAGTCTCAGGGCCTACGAGCAGTACTTC.

This CDR3 is CASSPVAGESSPLHF. The CDR3 nucleotides are TGTGCCAGCTCACCTGTCGCGGGGGAGTCTTCACCCCTCCACTTT. The J gene is TRBJ1-6, the V gene TRBV18; the D gene is possibly TRBD1 (5 bases). The CDR3 loop spans 15 amino acids. Germline CDR1 and CDR2: KGHSH and LQKENI. The V end was cut by 3 bases, the J end by 9 bases, with 15 bases between.

The V call is TRBV5-1, the J call TRBJ1-6; no clear D. Germline assignment: CDR1 SGHRS and CDR2 YFSETQ. V shed 4 bases and J shed 1 base, with 15 bases lying between them. The CDR3 covers 17 residues. As DNA, the CDR3 is TGCGCCAGCAGCCTAACTGGTGGAGGGTCCTATAATTCACCCCTCCACTTT. This sequence encodes CASSLTGGGSYNSPLHF.

The V call is TRBV30, the J call TRBJ1-4; D is possibly TRBD1 (5 bases). The CDR3 length is 14 residues. V lost 4 bases and J 7 bases, leaving 16 bases between the germline ends. Germline lookup yields CDR1 GTSNPN and CDR2 SVGIG (reference sequence). CDR3 sequence (DNA): TGTGCCTGGACACCGGGGGAGGTTCGTGAAAAACTGTTTTTT. Translating gives CAWTPGEVREKLFF.

The chain employs TRBV11-3 and TRBJ2-1, with D maybe TRBD2 (6 bases). There are 16 residues in the CDR3. From germline, CDR1 is SGHNT and CDR2 YENEEA. V was shortened by 2 bases and J by 9 bases, with 20 bases between the two germline ends. CDR3: CASSLPWGENRGEQFF. In DNA form, the CDR3 reads TGTGCCAGCAGCTTACCCTGGGGGGAGAACCGTGGTGAGCAGTTCTTC.

CDR3 sequence: CSGAWEAKNIQYF. CDR3 sequence (DNA): TGCAGCGGTGCTTGGGAGGCCAAAAACATTCAGTACTTC. The chain couples TRBV29-1 to TRBJ2-4; D perhaps matches TRBD2 (5 bases). The CDR3 totals 13 residues. The germline gives CDR1 SQVTM, CDR2 ANQGSEA. V was trimmed by 7 bases and J by 1 base, leaving 11 bases between them. Together with reference TRBV29-1 and TRBJ2-4, the CDR3 gives the full variable domain: SAVISQKPSRDICQRGTSLTIQCQVDSQVTMMFWYRQQPGQSLTLIATANQGSEATYESGFVIDKFPISRPNLTFSTLTVSNMSPEDSSIYLCSGAWEAKNIQYFGAGTRLSVL.

This clone was seen a few times. V is TRBV6-5 and J is TRBJ1-2; 8 bases line up with TRBD1. Germline assignment: CDR1 MNHEY and CDR2 SVGAGI. The CDR3 contains 14 residues. The V gene end was trimmed by 6 bases and the J gene end by 5 bases; junction bases not matched to a gene: 8. DNA for the CDR3: TGTGCCAGCAGAATCGGACAGGGAATATATGGCTACACCTTC. Residues: CASRIGQGIYGYTF.

This chain connects TRBV4-1 to TRBJ2-3, with D possibly TRBD1 on 5 matching bases. Germline values: CDR1 MGHRA, CDR2 YSYEKL. There are 14 residues in the CDR3. Trimming cost V 4 bases and J 7 bases, with 15 bases left between them. The CDR3 sequence: CASSPVRTQNTQYF. The CDR3, as DNA: TGCGCCAGCAGCCCTGTCAGGACACAAAATACGCAGTATTTT.

This clone appeared a few times. The chain joins TRBV5-6 to TRBJ2-2; a weak D match, TRBD2 (6 bases). The germline gives CDR1 SGHDT, CDR2 YYEEEE. This CDR3 is built from 14 residues. The V gene lost 6 bases and the J gene lost 8 bases, with 17 bases spanning the gap. CDR3 amino acids: CASKPTGRAGELFF. The CDR3 nucleotides read TGTGCCAGCAAACCAACCGGGAGAGCAGGGGAGCTGTTTTTT. Full variable domain (rest looked up from reference TRBV5-6 and TRBJ2-2): DAGVTQSPTHLIKTRGQQVTLRCSPKSGHDTVSWYQQALGQGPQFIFQYYEEEERQRGNFPDRFSGHQFPNYSSELNVNALLLGDSALYLCASKPTGRAGELFFGEGSRLTVL.

This clone was seen a handful of times. This chain joins TRBV12-5 and TRBJ2-1; 9 bases are shared with TRBD2. Germline values: CDR1 LGHNT, CDR2 FRNRAP. J was trimmed by 2 bases and V by 4 bases; bases with no gene match: 6. This CDR3 has 16 amino acids. As DNA, the CDR3 is TGTGCTAGTGGTTCGGGACGCGGGGGGGCCTACAATGAGCAGTTCTTC. It codes for CASGSGRGGAYNEQFF. Filled out from reference TRBV12-5 and TRBJ2-1, the complete variable domain reads DARVTQTPRHKVTEMGQEVTMRCQPILGHNTVFWYRQTMMQGLELLAYFRNRAPLDDSGMPKDRFSAEMPDATLATLKIQPSEPRDSAVYFCASGSGRGGAYNEQFFGPGTRLTVL.

The V and J genes are TRBV27 and TRBJ2-5; possible D gene TRBD2, 5 bases. The CDR3 is 15 amino acids. Trimming pared 3 bases from V and 4 bases from J, leaving 15 bases between. The germline CDR1 and CDR2 sequences are MNHEY and SMNVEV (reference sequence). CDR3 loop: CASSFKGIGRETQYF. The DNA of the CDR3 is TGTGCCAGCAGTTTTAAGGGAATAGGGAGAGAGACCCAGTACTTC.

This clone appeared a single time. The chain recombines TRBV30 with TRBJ2-7; D possibly corresponds to TRBD1 (5 bases). In germline, CDR1 is GTSNPN, CDR2 SVGIG (reference sequence). The CDR3 spans 11 residues. V lost 1 base and J lost 6, with 7 bases in between. The chain's CDR3 is CAWSAQGEQYF. In DNA, the CDR3 is TGTGCCTGGAGTGCCCAGGGCGAGCAGTACTTC.

The chain links TRBV4-3 to TRBJ2-1; 9 nucleotides agree with TRBD2. CDR1 and CDR2 (germline): LGHNA, YSLEER. This CDR3 is built from 17 residues. V was clipped by 0 bases and J by 4 bases; unmatched bases: 7. DNA of the CDR3: TGCGCCAGCAGCCAAGAGCGGGGGCTAGCGGGATACAATGAGCAGTTCTTC. Its translation: CASSQERGLAGYNEQFF.

The chain uses TRBV5-4 and TRBJ2-5; D uncertain. The CDR3 consists of 13 residues. In germline, CDR1 is SGHNT, CDR2 YYREEE (reference sequence). The V gene lost 3 bases and the J gene lost 5 bases, with 11 bases spanning the gap. The CDR3 is CASSSRPAETQYF. For the CDR3, the DNA is TGTGCCAGCAGCTCGCGGCCAGCCGAGACCCAGTACTTC.

The rearrangement links TRBV5-1 to TRBJ1-4; 7 nucleotides align to TRBD1. Germline V gives CDR1 SGHRS, CDR2 YFSETQ. The CDR3 consists of 19 residues. J lost 0 bases, V lost 0 bases, and 11 bases had no gene match. In DNA form, the CDR3 reads TGCGCCAGCAGCTTGGGCCGGGACAGTAACCGAGCAACTAATGAAAAACTGTTTTTT. Translated: CASSLGRDSNRATNEKLFF.

V gene TRBV5-1 combines with J gene TRBJ2-2; 8 bases align to TRBD1. Germline CDR1 reads SGHRS; CDR2 reads YFSETQ. J gave up 5 bases and V 4 bases, and 10 bases lay outside the gene matches. The CDR3 is 16 residues long. The CDR3 bases are TGCGCCAGCAGCCCCAGTACAGGGGGGTTGACCGGGGAGCTGTTTTTT. Amino acid sequence: CASSPSTGGLTGELFF. The complete variable domain, with remaining parts taken from reference TRBV5-1 and TRBJ2-2, reads KAGVTQTPRYLIKTRGQQVTLSCSPISGHRSVSWYQQTPGQGLQFLFEYFSETQRNKGNFPGRFSGRQFSNSRSEMNVSTLELGDSALYLCASSPSTGGLTGELFFGEGSRLTVL.

V is TRBV6-5 and J is TRBJ1-5; D possibly corresponds to TRBD1 (6 bases). This CDR3 has 15 residues. Germline V gene data show CDR1 as MNHEY and CDR2 as SVGAGI. V lost 5 bases, J lost 10 bases, and 21 bases lay in between. CDR3 region: CASSPSRDRRGPQHF. The CDR3 nucleotides read TGTGCCAGCAGTCCTTCCCGCGACAGGAGAGGCCCCCAGCATTTT.

Only a few counts were recorded for this clone. The chain is built from TRBV11-3 and TRBJ2-5, with 11 bases fitting TRBD1. The CDR3 is made up of 15 amino acids. Germline V gene lookup returns CDR1 SGHNT and CDR2 YENEEA. The trim removed 5 bases at V and 5 bases at J, leaving 7 bases unmatched. For the CDR3, the DNA is TGTGCCAGCAGCGGGGGACAGGGGGTTCGGGAGACCCAGTACTTC. Residues: CASSGGQGVRETQYF.

This clone has just a few counts. The V call is TRBV11-3, the J call TRBJ1-1, with TRBD1 matching 7 bases. CDR1 is SGHNT, CDR2 YENEEA, per germline. CDR3 length equals 14 residues. Trimming at V came to 1 base and at J to 2 bases, leaving 1 base not matched to a gene. The CDR3 sequence: CASSLGTGNTEAFF. The CDR3 DNA reads TGTGCCAGCAGCTTAGGGACAGGTAACACTGAAGCTTTCTTT. Full variable domain (remainder filled in from reference TRBV11-3 and TRBJ1-1): EAGVVQSPRYKIIEKKQPVAFWCNPISGHNTLYWYLQNLGQGPELLIRYENEEAVDDSQLPKDRFSAERLKGVDSTLKIQPAELGDSAVYLCASSLGTGNTEAFFGQGTRLTVV.

The chain links TRBV5-1 to TRBJ2-3, with 12 bases matching TRBD2. The ends lost 4 bases at V and 4 bases at J; junction bases unmatched: 7. CDR3 length: 16 residues. The germline gives CDR1 SGHRS, CDR2 YFSETQ. CDR3 sequence: CASSQTSGGRPDTQYF. DNA for the CDR3: TGCGCCAGCAGCCAAACTAGCGGGGGGAGGCCAGATACGCAGTATTTT. The full variable domain, completed using reference TRBV5-1 and TRBJ2-3, is KAGVTQTPRYLIKTRGQQVTLSCSPISGHRSVSWYQQTPGQGLQFLFEYFSETQRNKGNFPGRFSGRQFSNSRSEMNVSTLELGDSALYLCASSQTSGGRPDTQYFGPGTRLTVL.

The rearrangement uses TRBV5-1 and TRBJ2-5; TRBD2 might be the D (6 bases). The CDR3 runs to 15 residues. Germline V gene lookup returns CDR1 SGHRS and CDR2 YFSETQ. Trimming stripped 1 base from V and 5 bases from J, with 15 bases between. The CDR3 nucleotides are TGCGCCAGCAGCTTGTTGCCCCGTCGGGAGGAGACCCAGTACTTC. Amino acid sequence: CASSLLPRREETQYF.

This sequence joins TRBV2 and TRBJ1-5; maybe TRBD1 (5 bases). Germline V lookup: CDR1 SNHLY, CDR2 FYNNEI. The V and J ends lost 6 bases and 6 bases respectively, with 15 bases between them. This CDR3 has 14 amino acids. The DNA for the CDR3 is TGTGCCAGCAGCCCCGGGGGGAGGGGTCAGCCCCAGCATTTT. Translated: CASSPGGRGQPQHF. Full variable domain (outside the CDR3, taken from reference TRBV2 and TRBJ1-5): EPEVTQTPSHQVTQMGQEVILRCVPISNHLYFYWYRQILGQKVEFLVSFYNNEISEKSEIFDDQFSVERPDGSNFTLKIRSTKLEDSAMYFCASSPGGRGQPQHFGDGTRLSIL.

This clone was seen more than once but under ten times. The CDR3 DNA is TGTGCCAGCAGCTCCCTAGCGGGGTCCGGGGAGCTGTTTTTT. Amino acid sequence: CASSSLAGSGELFF. The chain carries TRBV5-4 and TRBJ2-2; 9 bases line up with TRBD2. CDR1 and CDR2 (germline): SGHNT, YYREEE (reference sequence). The CDR3 contains 14 residues. V lost 3 bases to trimming and J lost 6 bases; unmatched junction nucleotides: 3.

This rearrangement joins TRBV14 to TRBJ1-2, with D perhaps TRBD1 (6 bases). Germline loops: CDR1 SGHDN, CDR2 FVKESK. The CDR3 extends over 14 amino acids. Trimming stripped 5 bases from V and 7 bases from J, with 17 bases between. The CDR3 DNA reads TGTGCCAGCAGCAGGCAGGGGCATTATGGTGGCTACACCTTC. Translation: CASSRQGHYGGYTF. The full variable domain, completed using reference TRBV14 and TRBJ1-2, is EAGVTQFPSHSVIEKGQTVTLRCDPISGHDNLYWYRRVMGKEIKFLLHFVKESKQDESGMPNNRFLAERTGGTYSTLKVQPAELEDSGVYFCASSRQGHYGGYTFGSGTRLTVV.

This chain links TRBV5-6 with TRBJ2-7; 7 bases agree with TRBD1. V shed 4 bases, J shed 8 bases, and the junction held 12 bases outside the gene matches. The CDR3 covers 14 residues. Germline CDR1 is SGHDT and CDR2 is YYEEEE. This CDR3 is CASSITGDLRKQYF. DNA of the CDR3: TGTGCCAGCAGCATTACAGGGGACCTACGAAAGCAGTACTTC.